A selection of T cell receptor beta chains follows, all from one sample in a study of OX40 agonist ivuxolimab in advanced cancers. Method: immunoSEQ multiplex PCR; TCRdb's copy keeps in-frame clones and lacks some. The table has roughly 100,000 clones, about 92% seen once. The sample consisted of CD4+ or CD8+ T cells sorted from blood, taken in a trial of the OX40 agonist ivuxolimab. Receptors originate from an adult with an advanced solid tumor such as melanoma, head and neck, liver or kidney cancer. Each CDR3 is given with its conserved first and last residue. The D gene is left open where the match is weak. Clone sizes are given selectively: once, few, many, or a class where the clone is expanded.

TRBJ1-1 TRBD1 . TRBV5-1 TGCGCCAGCAGCGTATATACACTGGACAGGGGAAGCACTGAAGCTTTCTTT CASSVYTLDRGSTEAFF
TRBJ1-3 . . TRBV6-5 TGTGCCAGCAGTACACAAGGGTCTGGAAACACCATATATTTT CASSTQGSGNTIYF
TRBJ2-3 . . TRBV5-6 TGTGCCAGCAGCCCGGCGGGCACAGATACGCAGTATTTT CASSPAGTDTQYF
TRBJ2-1 . . TRBV29-1 TGCAGCGTTGAGACGTCGGGGGCGTCCTACAATGAGCAGTTCTTC CSVETSGASYNEQFF
TRBJ1-5 . . TRBV29-1 TGCAGCGTTGACGATCAGCCCCAGCATTTT CSVDDQPQHF
TRBJ2-7 TRBD2 . TRBV27 TGTGCCAGCAGTTTAGGCAGGGAGGGAGAGCAGTACTTC CASSLGREGEQYF
TRBJ2-1 TRBD1 once TRBV6-5 TGTGCCAGCAGCCCCGGGACAGTTGAGCAGTTCTTC CASSPGTVEQFF
TRBJ2-5 TRBD2 . TRBV7-9 TGTGCCAGCAGCTCAATAACCCTAGCGGGAGAGACCCAGTACTTC CASSSITLAGETQYF
TRBJ2-7 . . TRBV2 TGTGCTATAATGGGCGGAATAAGCTCCTACGAGCAGTACTTC CAIMGGISSYEQYF
TRBJ2-7 . . TRBV9 TGTGCCAGCAGCGTAGGCGGGGACTCCTACGAGCAGTACTTC CASSVGGDSYEQYF
TRBJ1-1 . . TRBV11-2 TGTGCCAGCAGCTTAGATGGGGATAGGATATCTGAAGCTTTCTTT CASSLDGDRISEAFF
TRBJ2-3 . . TRBV2 TGTGCCAGCAGCCGCCCCGGGGGTCCCGAGAGAGATACGCAGTATTTT CASSRPGGPERDTQYF
TRBJ2-5 . once TRBV10-3 TGTGCCATCAGTGGTACCAGGGGCCAAGAGACCCAGTACTTC CAISGTRGQETQYF
TRBJ2-2 TRBD2 . TRBV7-6 TGTGCCAGCGGCCCACTAGCGGGGGGGCAAGGCACCGGGGAGCTGTTTTTT CASGPLAGGQGTGELFF
TRBJ2-7 TRBD2 . TRBV5-1 TGCGCCAGCAGCTTGGATCGGGAGGAGGGATACGAGCAGTACTTC CASSLDREEGYEQYF
TRBJ2-7 . . TRBV6-1 TGTGCCAGCAGTGGGGTGGGAGATTGGACGGAGCAGTACTTC CASSGVGDWTEQYF
TRBJ2-6 . . TRBV5-6 TGTGCCAGCAGCTTGGTGCCCTTCGGGGCCAACGTCCTGACTTTC CASSLVPFGANVLTF
TRBJ2-1 TRBD2 . TRBV13 TGTGCCAGCAGCTCCGGACTAGGTTACAATGAGCAGTTCTTC CASSSGLGYNEQFF
TRBJ2-7 TRBD1 . TRBV11-2 TGTGCCAGCAGCTTGGGTAAGGGACAGGGGTCCTACGAGCAGTACTTC CASSLGKGQGSYEQYF
TRBJ2-3 TRBD1 . TRBV5-1 TGCGCCAGCAGCTCGATGGACAGGGCCGCAGATACGCAGTATTTT CASSSMDRAADTQYF
TRBJ2-5 . . TRBV10-2 TGCGCCAGCAGTGAGCAGGGGGGCCTAGAGACCCAGTACTTC CASSEQGGLETQYF
TRBJ2-6 . . TRBV12-5 TGTGCTAGTGGTTGGCAATCTGCAGGACAAAGTCGGGCCAACGTCCTGACTTTC CASGWQSAGQSRANVLTF
TRBJ2-1 . . TRBV27 TGTGCCAGCAGTCTCATGGGGATCAGGGGAGGGCAGTTCTTC CASSLMGIRGGQFF
TRBJ2-5 . . TRBV10-3 TGTGCCATCGCACCAGGGCGGATCCAAGAGACCCAGTACTTC CAIAPGRIQETQYF
TRBJ2-1 . . TRBV18 TGTGCCAGCTCACCCATTGGACGGAGGCCCTACAATGAGCAGTTCTTC CASSPIGRRPYNEQFF
TRBJ1-1 TRBD1 once TRBV18 TGTGCCAGCTCCCCAGGGGGCTGGGCTGAAACTTTCTTT CASSPGGWAETFF
TRBJ2-2 TRBD1 . TRBV9 TGTGCCAGCAGCTTGGGGACAGCGGTCACCGGGGAGCTGTTTTTT CASSLGTAVTGELFF
TRBJ1-5 . . TRBV6-5 TGTGCCAGCAGCCCTTTCCCCCAGCCCCAGCATTTT CASSPFPQPQHF
TRBJ2-1 . . TRBV4-1 TGCGCCAGCAGAGGACCCAACAATGAGCAGTTCTTC CASRGPNNEQFF
TRBJ1-1 . . TRBV6-5 TGTGCCAGCAGTTATTTCGGCCTTCCTGAAACTGAAGCTTTCTTT CASSYFGLPETEAFF
TRBJ1-2 . . TRBV4-1 TGCGCCAGCAGCCCTCGACTCAGGATCTATGGCTACACCTTC CASSPRLRIYGYTF
TRBJ2-5 . . TRBV11-2 TGTGCCAGCAGCACAAGTTGGGAGACCCAGTACTTC CASSTSWETQYF
TRBJ1-2 . . TRBV10-1 TGCGCCAGCAGTGAGGCCAGGGATTATGGCTACACCTTC CASSEARDYGYTF
TRBJ2-1 . . TRBV29-1 TGCAGCGACCGGACAGCAAGCTCCTACAATGAGCAGTTCTTC CSDRTASSYNEQFF
TRBJ2-3 . . TRBV7-9 TGTGCCAGCAGCTTATTTCCCGACCCAATAGAGAGGGATACGCAGTATTTT CASSLFPDPIERDTQYF
TRBJ2-7 TRBD2 . TRBV11-2 TGTGCCAGCAGCACCCGGGGGGGACCATACGAGCAGTACTTC CASSTRGGPYEQYF
TRBJ2-3 . . TRBV6-5 TGTGCCAGCAGTTACGACAGCCTTTCTAGCACAGATACGCAGTATTTT CASSYDSLSSTDTQYF
TRBJ2-5 . . TRBV6-4 TGTGCCAGCAGTGATTTGAGACACCAAGAGACCCAGTACTTC CASSDLRHQETQYF
TRBJ2-4 . . TRBV28 TGTGCCAGCAGTGGGGCCGGGGGAAACATTCAGTACTTC CASSGAGGNIQYF
TRBJ1-5 . . TRBV11-3 TGTGCCAGCAGCTTAGAATCTGAGGAGGGGCCCAATCAGCCCCAGCATTTT CASSLESEEGPNQPQHF
TRBJ1-4 . . TRBV19 TGTGCCAGTAGTCCCCGGGATTTTAATGAAAAACTGTTTTTT CASSPRDFNEKLFF
TRBJ1-1 . once TRBV27 TGTGCCAGCAGTCCGTCCTCGGGTTGGAACACTGAAGCTTTCTTT CASSPSSGWNTEAFF
TRBJ2-1 . . TRBV13 TGTGCCAGCAGCTTAATCGGTGAGCAGTTCTTC CASSLIGEQFF
TRBJ1-1 . . TRBV27 TGTGCCAGCAGTTTATTAGGGAACAGTGAAGCTTTCTTT CASSLLGNSEAFF
TRBJ1-1 . . TRBV7-9 TGTGCCAGCAGCTCCGACAGGTACATGAACACTGAAGCTTTCTTT CASSSDRYMNTEAFF
TRBJ2-7 . . TRBV9 TGTGCCAGCAGCGTTATGGGAGGGGGCGAGCAGTACTTC CASSVMGGGEQYF
TRBJ1-1 TRBD1 . TRBV13 TGTGCCAGCAGCTGGCGGCAGGGGGGGCACACTGAAGCTTTCTTT CASSWRQGGHTEAFF
TRBJ2-3 TRBD2 . TRBV27 TGTGCCAGCACCAACCCGGGTAGCGGGAGGGCCGGAGATACGCAGTATTTT CASTNPGSGRAGDTQYF
TRBJ2-2 . . TRBV21-1 TGTGCCAGACCTAGACAGGGGGCCGTCGGGGAGCTGTTTTTT CARPRQGAVGELFF
TRBJ1-1 . few TRBV19 TGTGCCAGTAGCCCGGGAGCTGAAGCTTTCTTT CASSPGAEAFF
TRBJ2-7 TRBD1 . TRBV19 TGTGCCAGTAGTGCGGACAGGGTCAAGGACGAGCAGTACTTC CASSADRVKDEQYF
TRBJ1-2 TRBD1 . TRBV7-2 TGTGCCAGCACCTTACGGAATAGACAGGGGGCCTATGGCTACACCTTC CASTLRNRQGAYGYTF
TRBJ1-5 . . TRBV2 TGTGCCAGCAGTGAAACCCTATACTACAGGGAATCCAATCAGCCCCAGCATTTT CASSETLYYRESNQPQHF